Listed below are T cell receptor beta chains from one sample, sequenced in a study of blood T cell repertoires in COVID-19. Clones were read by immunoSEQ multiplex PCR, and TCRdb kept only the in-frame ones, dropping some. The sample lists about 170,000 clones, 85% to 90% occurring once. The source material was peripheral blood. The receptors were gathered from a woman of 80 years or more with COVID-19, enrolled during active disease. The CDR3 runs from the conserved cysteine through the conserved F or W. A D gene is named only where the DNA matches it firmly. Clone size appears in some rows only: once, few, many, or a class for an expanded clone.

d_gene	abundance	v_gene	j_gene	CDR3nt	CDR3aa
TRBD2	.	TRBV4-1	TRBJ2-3	TGCGCCAGCAGCCAAATTATAGCGGGAGACCCACGGGGCACAGATACGCAGTATTTT	CASSQIIAGDPRGTDTQYF
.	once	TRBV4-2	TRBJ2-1	TGTGCCAGCAGCCAAGTAGCGACATCCTACAATGAGCAGTTCTTC	CASSQVATSYNEQFF
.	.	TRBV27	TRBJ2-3	TGTGCCAGCAGTTCCCTACTCACAGATACGCAGTATTTT	CASSSLLTDTQYF
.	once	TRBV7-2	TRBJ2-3	TGTGCCAGCATCTCCTCCTCGAGCACAGATACGCAGTATTTT	CASISSSSTDTQYF
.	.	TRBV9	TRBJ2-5	TGTGCCAGCAGCGTATATGAGGGCCGAGGGGAGACCCAGTACTTC	CASSVYEGRGETQYF
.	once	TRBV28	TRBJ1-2	TGTGCCAGCAGTTTGGGCAGTCGCTATGGCTACACCTTC	CASSLGSRYGYTF
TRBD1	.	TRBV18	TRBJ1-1	TGTGCCAGCTCATCTCAGGGGGGGAACACTGAAGCTTTCTTT	CASSSQGGNTEAFF
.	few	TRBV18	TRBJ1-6	TGTGCCAGCTCACCCGGGACAAACAATAATTCACCCCTCCACTTT	CASSPGTNNNSPLHF
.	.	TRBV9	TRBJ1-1	TGTGCCAGCAGCGGGGTAGGGGCAGGCACTGAAGCTTTCTTT	CASSGVGAGTEAFF
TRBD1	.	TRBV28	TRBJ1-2	TGTGCCAGCAGGTCTAAACAGGGGGCAAATTACTATGGCTACACCTTC	CASRSKQGANYYGYTF
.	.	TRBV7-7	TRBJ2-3	TGTGCTAGCAGCTTAGGACTGGGAGGTAGCACAGATACGCAGTATTTT	CASSLGLGGSTDTQYF
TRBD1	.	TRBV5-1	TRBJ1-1	TGCGCCAGCAGCCCAGGGACAGCGAACACTGAAGCTTTCTTT	CASSPGTANTEAFF
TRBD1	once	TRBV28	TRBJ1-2	TGTGCCAGCGAGAACTCAGGGGGCGCGGAATATGGCTACACCTTC	CASENSGGAEYGYTF
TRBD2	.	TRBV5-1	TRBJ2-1	TGCGCCAGCAGCTTTCAAGCGGGAGGGCCATACAATGAGCAGTTCTTC	CASSFQAGGPYNEQFF
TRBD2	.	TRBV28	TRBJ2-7	TGTGCCAGCAGTTCGGGGGGACCGACCTACGAGCAGTACTTC	CASSSGGPTYEQYF
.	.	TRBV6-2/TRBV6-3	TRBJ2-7	TGTGCCAGCAGCAACGATCGGGTCCTATCAACCTACGAGCAGTACTTC	CASSNDRVLSTYEQYF
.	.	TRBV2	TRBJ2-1	TGTGCCAGCCTAAAAGATGTTAACAATGAGCAGTTCTTC	CASLKDVNNEQFF
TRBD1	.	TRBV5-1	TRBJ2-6	TGCGCCAGCAGCTCCACAGGGGGTGGGGCCAACGTCCTGACTTTC	CASSSTGGGANVLTF
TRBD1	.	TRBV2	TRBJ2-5	TGTGCCAGCAGTGGTATGGCAGGGGGCATTGGAGAGACCCAGTACTTC	CASSGMAGGIGETQYF
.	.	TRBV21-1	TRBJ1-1	TGTGCCAGCAGTGCCGGGACAGACAACACTGAAGCTTTCTTT	CASSAGTDNTEAFF
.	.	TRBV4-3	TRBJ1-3	TGCGCCAGCAGCCAAGGTTACTCTGGAAACACCATATATTTT	CASSQGYSGNTIYF
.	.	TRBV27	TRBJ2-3	TGTGCCAGCAGCCCTTGGACTACTAGCACAGATACGCAGTATTTT	CASSPWTTSTDTQYF
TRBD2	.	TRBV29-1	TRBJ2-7	TGCAGCGCCCTACCAGGGACTAGCGGGAGGGTCGAGCAGTACTTC	CSALPGTSGRVEQYF
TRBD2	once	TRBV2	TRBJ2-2	TGTGCCAGCAGTGTCGGAGCGGGGACTGGCGGGGAGCTGTTTTTT	CASSVGAGTGGELFF
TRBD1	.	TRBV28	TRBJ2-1	TGTGCCAGCAAGACAGGGTTATCGACCTTCAATGAGCAGTTCTTC	CASKTGLSTFNEQFF
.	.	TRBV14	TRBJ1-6	TGTGCCAGCAGCCAAGAGAGAATTCGGGGACCCCTCCACTTT	CASSQERIRGPLHF
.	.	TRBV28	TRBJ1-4	TGTGCCAGCTTTGGGGCGGGGAATGAAAAACTGTTTTTT	CASFGAGNEKLFF
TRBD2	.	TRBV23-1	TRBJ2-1	TGCGCCAGCAGTCGTTACCCCAGCGGGAGAATAGATGAGCAGTTCTTC	CASSRYPSGRIDEQFF
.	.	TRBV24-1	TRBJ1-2	TGTGCCACCAGTGATCCCTTAGACAGGACTAACTATGGCTACACCTTC	CATSDPLDRTNYGYTF
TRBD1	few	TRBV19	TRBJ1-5	TGTGCCAGTAGTTGGGCCTCGACAGGGGTTAAGTTTCAGCCCCAGCATTTT	CASSWASTGVKFQPQHF
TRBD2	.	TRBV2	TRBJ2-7	TGTGCCAGCAGTTCCGACCCGGGACTAACGGTCTACGAGCAGTACTTC	CASSSDPGLTVYEQYF
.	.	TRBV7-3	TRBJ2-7	TGTGCCAGCAGCCCGGACAGCCTCCAACTGTACTTC	CASSPDSLQLYF
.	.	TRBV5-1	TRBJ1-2	TGCGCCAGCAGCTTGGAAACAGGGTGGGGGCATGGCTACACCTTC	CASSLETGWGHGYTF
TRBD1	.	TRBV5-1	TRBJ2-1	TGCGCCAGCAGCTACGGACAGGGGCAGGGTGGTGAGCAGTTCTTC	CASSYGQGQGGEQFF
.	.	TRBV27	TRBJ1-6	TGTGCCAGGGAAGGGGTCTATAATTCACCCCTCCACTTT	CAREGVYNSPLHF
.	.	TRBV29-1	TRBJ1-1	TGCAGCGGGGGGATAGGAGAGAACACTGAAGCTTTCTTT	CSGGIGENTEAFF
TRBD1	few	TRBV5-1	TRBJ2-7	TGCGCCAGCAGCTTATCCTCGGGACAGGGCTACGAGCAGTACTTC	CASSLSSGQGYEQYF
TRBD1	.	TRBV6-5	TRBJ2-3	TGTGCCAGCATGAGAGGGACAGGGCTACAACCGCAGTATTTT	CASMRGTGLQPQYF
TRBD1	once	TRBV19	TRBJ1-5	TGTGCCAGTAGCGGGACAGGGAGGCAGCCCCAGCATTTT	CASSGTGRQPQHF
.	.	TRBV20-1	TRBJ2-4	TGCAGTGCTGAACTTAAGCTTCAGTACTTC	CSAELKLQYF
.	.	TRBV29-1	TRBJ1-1	TGCAGCGTCCCGGGACCAGCGGGCACTGAAGCTTTCTTT	CSVPGPAGTEAFF
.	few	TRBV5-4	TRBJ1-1	TGTGCCAGCAGCCCCAGGGAGGTGAACACTGAAGCTTTCTTT	CASSPREVNTEAFF
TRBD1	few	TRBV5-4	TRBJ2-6	TGTGCCAGCAGCATAGGGACAGGGGCCTCTGGGGCCAACGTCCTGACTTTC	CASSIGTGASGANVLTF
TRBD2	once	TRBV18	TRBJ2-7	TGTGCCAGCTCACGTAACTCGCCTTCTTTGGGAGGGATCGAGCAGTACTTC	CASSRNSPSLGGIEQYF